A single T cell receptor beta chain is shown here with its context. In germline, CDR1 is SGHVS, CDR2 FQNEAQ. The length of the CDR3 is 13 residues. Trimming left V 6 bases short and J 2 bases short, with 8 bases between. The data belong to a study of blood T cell repertoires in COVID-19. TCRdb keeps only in-frame clones here, not all; method: immunoSEQ multiplex PCR. Here the sample spans hundreds of thousands of clones, 65% to 90% being singletons. Seattle patient enrollment occurred during active infection, with longitudinal follow-up thereafter. The chain combines TRBV7-8 with TRBJ2-1; D gene uncertain. Source material: peripheral blood. The receptor's source is a woman aged 60-75 years with COVID-19, enrolled during active disease. The CDR3 region is CASRRFTYNEQFF. DNA of the CDR3: TGTGCCAGCAGGAGGTTTACCTACAATGAGCAGTTCTTC.